These 2 T cell receptor beta chains were all obtained from the same sample, sequenced in a study of blood T cell repertoires in COVID-19. TCRdb keeps only in-frame clones here, not all; method: immunoSEQ multiplex PCR. The sample yields 200,000 to 300,000 clones, approximately 89% seen once. What was sequenced was PBMCs or T cells enriched from blood (not recorded which). These receptor sequences come from a woman aged 40 to 50 with acute COVID-19.

The chain links TRBV29-1 to TRBJ2-3, with TRBD2 as a possible D gene (6 bases). CDR3 size: 14 residues. CDR1 is SQVTM and CDR2 is ANQGSEA in the germline V gene. Trimming cost V 3 bases and J 2 bases, with 12 bases left between them. The CDR3 DNA reads TGCAGCGTTGATAACCTAGCGCCCACAGATACGCAGTATTTT. Translating it yields CSVDNLAPTDTQYF.

The V call is TRBV2, the J call TRBJ1-5; 7 nucleotides agree with TRBD1. Trimming cost V 8 bases and J 0 bases; bases outside gene matches: 7. CDR3 length equals 15 residues. The germline V gene has CDR1 SNHLY and CDR2 FYNNEI. This CDR3 is CASGQTGYSNQPQHF. CDR3 coding DNA: TGTGCCAGCGGCCAGACAGGGTATAGCAATCAGCCCCAGCATTTT.